This T cell receptor beta chain was identified during a study of lung T cells in sarcoidosis with Löfgren's syndrome (dated by TCRdb to between 2016 and 2019). Study-level background: Sarcoidosis was characterized as a granulomatous disease that mainly affects the lungs and features an accumulation of CD4+ T cells in bronchoalveolar lavage fluid. The repertoire analyses concentrated on Lofgren's syndrome patients.

The study profiled TCR repertoires of CD4+ T cells collected through bronchoalveolar lavage. This clonotype was seen only a few times. Its cognate antigen has yet to be identified. Base qualities are not at hand, and no much larger clone is one base apart. Its CDR3 holds 15 amino acids, cysteine through phenylalanine. The entry retains the CDR3 DNA only, 45 bases that are in frame from base 1. Based on the germline V gene, the CDR1 and CDR2 sequences are LGHNA and YNFKEQ. Cut back by 1 base and 4 bases, the V and J ends lie 12 bases apart. Sequenced using an Illumina MiSeq. TCRdb reworked the public reads: Q25 trimming with fastp, MiXCR clone assembly, productive beta chains retained. Rows are combined by CDR3 protein, so each entry shows the most common genes and DNA. The sample table contains about 19,000 distinct CDR3 sequences; only one count was recorded for approximately 22% of them. Roughly 0.7% of the sample is held by the ten biggest clonotypes.

On the study overall, not on this receptor specifically: Compared with control subjects, Lofgren's syndrome patients were reported to have TRAV12-1 and TRBV2 as the most expanded V gene segments. Recognition of a sarcoidosis-associated antigen was merely suggested, with the antigen itself still putative and unidentified. In alphabeta pairing analysis, TRAV12-1 preferentially paired with TRBV2, and these paired TCRs showed CDR3 homology. TRAV12-1 and TRBV2 CDR3 motifs were reported to be shared among multiple Löfgren's syndrome patients, suggesting public CD4+ TCR repertoires.

The chain is encoded by TRBV4-2 joined to TRBJ2-3, with no reliable assignment of the D segment. This TCR was sampled from a human donor with sarcoidosis (Löfgren's syndrome or another form), or a control subject (not recorded which). Sequencing was done on a sample of CD4+ T cells from bronchoalveolar lavage. The sequenced DNA: TGTGCCAGCAGCCAAGGAATCATTAAAGCAGATACGCAGTATTTT. It translates to CASSQGIIKADTQYF.